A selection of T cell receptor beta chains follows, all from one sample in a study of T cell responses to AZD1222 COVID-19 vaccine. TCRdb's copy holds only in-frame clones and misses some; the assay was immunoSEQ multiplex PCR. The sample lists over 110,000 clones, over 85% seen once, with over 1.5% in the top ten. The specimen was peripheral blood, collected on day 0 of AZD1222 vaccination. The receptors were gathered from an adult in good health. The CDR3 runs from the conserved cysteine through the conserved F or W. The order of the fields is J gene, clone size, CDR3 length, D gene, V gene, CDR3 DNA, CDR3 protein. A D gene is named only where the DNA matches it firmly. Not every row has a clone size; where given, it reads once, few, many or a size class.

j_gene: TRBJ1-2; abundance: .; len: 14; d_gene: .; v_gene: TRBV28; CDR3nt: TGTGCCAGCAGTTGGCTGACAGAGAACTATGGCTACACCTTC; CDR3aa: CASSWLTENYGYTF
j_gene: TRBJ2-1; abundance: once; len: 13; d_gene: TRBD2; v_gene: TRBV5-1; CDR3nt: TGCGCCAGCAGCCCGACTAGCGGGAGGACGCAGTTCTTC; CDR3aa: CASSPTSGRTQFF
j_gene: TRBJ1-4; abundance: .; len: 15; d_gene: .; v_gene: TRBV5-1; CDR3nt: TGCGCCAGCAGCTTGGCCGGATCCGCAGATGAAAAACTGTTTTTT; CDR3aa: CASSLAGSADEKLFF
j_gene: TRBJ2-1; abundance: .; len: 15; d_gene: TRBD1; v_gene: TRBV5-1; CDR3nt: TGCGCCAGCAGCTTGGCGGGACAGGGAAGGAATGAGCAGTTCTTC; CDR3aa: CASSLAGQGRNEQFF
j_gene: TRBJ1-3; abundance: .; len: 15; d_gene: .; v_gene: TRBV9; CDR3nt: TGTGCCAGCAGCGTAGGGGCGGGCTCTGGAAACACCATATATTTT; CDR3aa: CASSVGAGSGNTIYF
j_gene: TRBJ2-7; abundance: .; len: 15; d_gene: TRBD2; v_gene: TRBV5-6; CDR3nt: TGTGCCAGCAGCTTGGGCGGGAGGGCCGGCCACGAGCAGTACTTC; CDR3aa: CASSLGGRAGHEQYF
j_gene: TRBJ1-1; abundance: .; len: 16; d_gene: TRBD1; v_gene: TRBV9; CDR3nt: TGTGCCAGCAGCGTAGGTACAGGGGGCGGAGGCACTGAAGCTTTCTTT; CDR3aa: CASSVGTGGGGTEAFF
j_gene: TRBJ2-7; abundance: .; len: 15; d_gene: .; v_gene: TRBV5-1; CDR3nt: TGCGCCAGCAGCTTGGCCGCAACGGGGCCCTACGAGCAGTACTTC; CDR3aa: CASSLAATGPYEQYF
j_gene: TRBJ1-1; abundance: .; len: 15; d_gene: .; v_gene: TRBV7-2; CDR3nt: TGTGCCAGCAGCTTAAAATACAGGATGAACACTGAAGCTTTCTTT; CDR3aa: CASSLKYRMNTEAFF
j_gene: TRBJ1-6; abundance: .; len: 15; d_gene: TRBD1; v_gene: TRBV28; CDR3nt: TGTGCCAGCAGAATAGCAGGGGGGGTTAATTCACCCCTCCACTTT; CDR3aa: CASRIAGGVNSPLHF
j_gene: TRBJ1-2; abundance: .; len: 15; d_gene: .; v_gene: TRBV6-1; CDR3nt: TGTGCCAGCAGTGAAGCTGGGACGGGATACTATGGCTACACCTTC; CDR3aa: CASSEAGTGYYGYTF
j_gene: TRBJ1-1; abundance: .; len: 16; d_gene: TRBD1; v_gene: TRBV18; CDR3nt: TGTGCCAGCTCACTGAATCAGGGGGCGACGGACACTGAAGCTTTCTTT; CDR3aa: CASSLNQGATDTEAFF
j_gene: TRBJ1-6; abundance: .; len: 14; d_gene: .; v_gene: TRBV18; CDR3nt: TGTGCCAGCTCACCCACCGGGGCGGATTCACCCCTCCACTTT; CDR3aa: CASSPTGADSPLHF
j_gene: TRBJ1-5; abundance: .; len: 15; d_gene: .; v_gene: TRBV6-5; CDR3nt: TGTGCCAGCAGTACAGGGATTAATAGCAATCAGCCCCAGCATTTT; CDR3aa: CASSTGINSNQPQHF
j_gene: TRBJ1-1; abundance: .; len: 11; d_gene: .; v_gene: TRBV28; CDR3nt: TGTGCCAGCAGTTCTCCACCCAAAGCTTTCTTT; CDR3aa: CASSSPPKAFF
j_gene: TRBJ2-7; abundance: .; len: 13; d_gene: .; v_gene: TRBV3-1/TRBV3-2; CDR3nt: TGTGCCAGCAGCCAAGATACCCTCACCGAGCAGTACTTC; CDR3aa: CASSQDTLTEQYF
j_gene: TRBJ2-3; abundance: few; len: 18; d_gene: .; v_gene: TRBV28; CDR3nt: TGTGCCAGCAGTTCGGTTTGGGGCGGGCAGGACCTCACAGATACGCAGTATTTT; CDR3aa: CASSSVWGGQDLTDTQYF
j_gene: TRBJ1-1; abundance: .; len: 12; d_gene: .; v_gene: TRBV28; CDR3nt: TGTGCCAGCAGGGCTGAATGGGCTGAAGCTTTCTTT; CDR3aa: CASRAEWAEAFF
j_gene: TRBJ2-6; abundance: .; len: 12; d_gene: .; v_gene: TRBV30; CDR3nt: TGTGCCTGTCAAACTGGGGCCAACGTCCTGACTTTC; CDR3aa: CACQTGANVLTF
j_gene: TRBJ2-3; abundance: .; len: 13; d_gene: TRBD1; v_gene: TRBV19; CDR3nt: TGTGCCAGTAGAGACAGGGCCACAGATACGCAGTATTTT; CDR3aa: CASRDRATDTQYF
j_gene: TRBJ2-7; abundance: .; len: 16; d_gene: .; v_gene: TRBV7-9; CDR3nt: TGTGCCAGCAGCCAACTGGGCCGAAATAAGGACGACGAGCAGTACTTC; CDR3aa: CASSQLGRNKDDEQYF
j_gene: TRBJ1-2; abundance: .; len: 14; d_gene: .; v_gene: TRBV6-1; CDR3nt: TGTGCCAGCAGTTATCAGACAGACCTCTATGGCTACACCTTC; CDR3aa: CASSYQTDLYGYTF
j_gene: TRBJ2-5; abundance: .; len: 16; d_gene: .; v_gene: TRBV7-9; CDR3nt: TGTGCCAGCAGCTCCCGCGGGCGGGCCTGGGGAGAGACCCAGTACTTC; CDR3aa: CASSSRGRAWGETQYF
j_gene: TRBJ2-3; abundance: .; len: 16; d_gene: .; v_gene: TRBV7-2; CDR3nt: TGTGCCAGCAGCTTGGGCCCGTTGGGTAGTTTGAATACGCAGTATTTT; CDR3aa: CASSLGPLGSLNTQYF
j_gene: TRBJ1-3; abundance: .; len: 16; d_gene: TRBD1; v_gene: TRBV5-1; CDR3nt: TGCGCCAGCAGCTTGTTACCAGGGGGATCCGGAAACACCATATATTTT; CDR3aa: CASSLLPGGSGNTIYF
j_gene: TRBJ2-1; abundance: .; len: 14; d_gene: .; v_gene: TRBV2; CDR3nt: TGTGCCAGCATGTCCCCGGACGATTACAATGAGCAGTTCTTC; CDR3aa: CASMSPDDYNEQFF
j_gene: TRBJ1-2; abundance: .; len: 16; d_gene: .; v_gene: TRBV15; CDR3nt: TGTGCCACCAGCAGAGAGGGGGGCCGCCGGGACTATGGCTACACCTTC; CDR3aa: CATSREGGRRDYGYTF
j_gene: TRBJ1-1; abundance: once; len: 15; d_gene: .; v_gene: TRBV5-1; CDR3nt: TGCGCCAGCAGGCGAAGGGGGGCTGGGGACACTGAAGCTTTCTTT; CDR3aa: CASRRRGAGDTEAFF
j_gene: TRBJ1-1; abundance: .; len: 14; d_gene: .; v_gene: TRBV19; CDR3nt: TGTGCCAGTATTAAAGGTTCCGGGTACACTGAAGCTTTCTTT; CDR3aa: CASIKGSGYTEAFF
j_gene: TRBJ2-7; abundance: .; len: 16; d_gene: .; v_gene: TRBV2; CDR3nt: TGTGCCAGCAGTGACGGACAGCTCTTATTCTCCTACGAGCAGTACTTC; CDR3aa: CASSDGQLLFSYEQYF
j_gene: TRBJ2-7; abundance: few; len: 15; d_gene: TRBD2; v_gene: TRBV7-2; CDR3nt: TGTGCCAGCAGCTTAGTAGGCGGGAGGTCCTCCGAGCAGTACTTC; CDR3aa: CASSLVGGRSSEQYF
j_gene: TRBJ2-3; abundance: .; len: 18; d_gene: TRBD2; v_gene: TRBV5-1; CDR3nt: TGCGCCAGCAGCTTGGGAGGCCTAGCGGGAGGTTTAAGAGATACGCAGTATTTT; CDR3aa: CASSLGGLAGGLRDTQYF
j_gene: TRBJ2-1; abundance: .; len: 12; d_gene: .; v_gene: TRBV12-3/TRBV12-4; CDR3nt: TGTGCCAGCAGTTACCCAACGAGTGAGCAGTTCTTC; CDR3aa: CASSYPTSEQFF
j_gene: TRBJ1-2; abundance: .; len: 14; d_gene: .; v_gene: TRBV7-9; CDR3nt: TGTGCCAGCAGCTTAGGGGGGGGACCGGCGGGCTACACCTTC; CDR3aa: CASSLGGGPAGYTF
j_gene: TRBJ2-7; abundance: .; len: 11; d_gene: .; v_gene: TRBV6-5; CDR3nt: TGTGCCAGTCCCCGCGGATACGAGCAGTACTTC; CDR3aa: CASPRGYEQYF
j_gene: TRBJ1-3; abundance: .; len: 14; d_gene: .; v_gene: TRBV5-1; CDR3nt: TGCGCCAGCAGCAGCCGCGGTTCTGGAAACACCATATATTTT; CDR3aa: CASSSRGSGNTIYF
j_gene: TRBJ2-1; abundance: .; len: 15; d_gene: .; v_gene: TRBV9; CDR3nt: TGTGCCAGCAGCGTAGGGGGCGGGACCTACAATGAGCAGTTCTTC; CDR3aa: CASSVGGGTYNEQFF
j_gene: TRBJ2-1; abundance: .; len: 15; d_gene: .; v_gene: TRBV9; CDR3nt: TGTGCCAGCAGCGTAGGAGTCGGGATGTTAAATGAGCAGTTCTTC; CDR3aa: CASSVGVGMLNEQFF
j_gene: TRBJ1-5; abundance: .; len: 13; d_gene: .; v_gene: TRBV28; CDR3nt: TGTGCCACCATCTCAGGTGGAGGTCAGCCCCAGCATTTT; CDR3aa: CATISGGGQPQHF
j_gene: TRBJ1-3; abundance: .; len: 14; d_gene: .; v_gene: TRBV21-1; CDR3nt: TGTGCCAGCAGCAACCGGTCCGATCGGGACACCATATATTTT; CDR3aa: CASSNRSDRDTIYF
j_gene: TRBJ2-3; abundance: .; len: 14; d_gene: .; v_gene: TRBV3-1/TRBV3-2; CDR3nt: TGTGCCAGCAGCCAAAGCCCATGGGATGGGACGCAGTATTTT; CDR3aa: CASSQSPWDGTQYF
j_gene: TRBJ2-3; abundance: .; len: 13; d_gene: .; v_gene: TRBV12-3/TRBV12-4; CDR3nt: TGTGCCAGCAGGTCCCCGTTTCCAGATACGCAGTATTTT; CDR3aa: CASRSPFPDTQYF
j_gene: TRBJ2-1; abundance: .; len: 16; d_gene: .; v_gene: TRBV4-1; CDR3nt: TGCGCCAGCAGCCCAAGGGGGTCCGGGACCGGCAATGAGCAGTTCTTC; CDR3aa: CASSPRGSGTGNEQFF
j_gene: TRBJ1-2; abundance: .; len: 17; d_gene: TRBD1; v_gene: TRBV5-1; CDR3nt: TGCGCCAGCAGCTTGGTTAGGCGGGACAGGGGGCCCTATGGCTACACCTTC; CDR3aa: CASSLVRRDRGPYGYTF
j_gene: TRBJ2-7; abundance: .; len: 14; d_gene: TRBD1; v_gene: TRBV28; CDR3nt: TGTGCCAGCAGCCCAGACAGGGCAATTTACGAGCAGTACTTC; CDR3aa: CASSPDRAIYEQYF